The subject of this entry is one T cell receptor beta chain. Trimming left V 2 bases short and J 7 bases short, with 21 bases between. CDR3 length equals 17 residues. In germline, CDR1 is MNHNS, CDR2 SASEGT. These data are taken from a study of control samples from healthy donors and cancer patients. Profiled with immunoSEQ multiplex PCR; TCRdb holds only in-frame clones, not every one. The sample lists around 130,000 clones, about 88% occurring once. The rearrangement joins TRBV6-1 to TRBJ1-5, with D perhaps TRBD1 (5 bases). The sequence derives from a man aged 50 to 60 in good health. The sequencing input was blood. The CDR3 region has the DNA TGTGCCAGCAGTGAAATGCAGGGAAGGGTGTCCGGACAGCCCCAGCATTTT. The encoded protein is CASSEMQGRVSGQPQHF.